This TCR beta chain was recovered during a study of blood T cell repertoires in COVID-19 (dated by TCRdb to about 2020). Broadly, across the study: Collaborator samples came from the United States, Italy and Spain and covered acute and convalescent phases of COVID-19. The material from the prospective study consisted of cDNA or gDNA derived from T cells, B-cell-depleted T cells, or PBMCs. The dataset comprised deeply sampled blood TCRbeta repertoires from subjects exposed to, actively infected with, or recovered from COVID-19. The repertoires were released in a freely available public database intended as a resource for research on the immune response to SARS-CoV-2. Samples were obtained from the ongoing ImmuneRACE study (first 160 participants) and from about 1,300 subjects provided by 6 global collaborators. Sample metadata almost always included a de-identified subject ID, COVID-19 status, age in years and sex. HLA class I and class II types, where available, came from metadata supplied by the sample provider rather than from assay-based typing.

What the research found in general, with its limitations: The quantity of clinical and demographic metadata differed by source and by participant and was supplied without curation.

The CDR3 goes from the cysteine to the phenylalanine over 14 residues. This entry keeps only the CDR3 DNA: 42 bases, framed from base 1. The germline V gene encodes CDR1 LGHNA and CDR2 YNFKEQ. Cut back by 1 base and 3 bases, the V and J ends lie 7 bases apart. TCRbeta CDR3 regions were amplified from genomic DNA using the immunoSEQ Assay, a bias-controlled multiplex PCR. Per the source publication's procedure: The number of nucleated cells in each sample was estimated by amplification of reference gene primers within the assay. To quantify the absolute abundance of each unique TCRbeta CDR3 rearrangement, sequence reads were collapsed and filtered. Productive Simpson clonality was computed per sample as the square root of Simpson's diversity index over productive rearrangements. This immuneACCESS table, as held by TCRdb, lists in-frame sequences with V and J called but not all clones. Of the missing ones, under half trace to an unresolved V gene in checked studies; the others have no known cause. That table furnishes V, J and clone size, whereas the DNA furnished D and trimming. The sample contains some 330,000 clones, approximately 89% of them found a single time. About 5% of the sample is held by the ten biggest clonotypes.

A remark on this clone: The specificity of this receptor is unknown. No much larger clone is present one base from it, and per-base qualities are unavailable.

Participants in the prospective study were aged roughly 18 to 89 years, lived in 20 to 30 United States geographic areas, and enrolled through a virtual design. In the prospective study, participants were assigned to cohorts based on the clinical history participants reported in a screening survey and a study questionnaire. For ImmuneRACE Cohort 3, a participant was defined as recovered based on two consecutive negative NP/OP PCR tests, clearance by a healthcare professional, or resolution of symptoms. Mobile phlebotomists in the prospective study collected whole blood, serum and a nasopharyngeal or oropharyngeal swab from every participant. Additional blood draws and questionnaires over an approximately two-month period could optionally be provided by prospective study participants. Before DNA extraction, blood samples from the prospective study were shipped at room temperature or frozen.

The sample was PBMCs or T cells enriched from blood (not recorded which). Recombination joined TRBV4-2 with TRBJ1-5; the D gene is perhaps TRBD1, from 5 matching bases. The source of this sequence is a man younger than 40 who had recovered from COVID-19. The nucleotide sequence is TGTGCCAGCAGCCAAGTGACAGTCAATCAGCCCCAGCATTTT. It translates as CASSQVTVNQPQHF.